Below are 9 T cell receptor beta chains sequenced from a single sample in a study of T cell responses to AZD1222 COVID-19 vaccine. Produced via immunoSEQ multiplex PCR; TCRdb's table is partial and in-frame only. The sample holds some 150,000 clones, less than 95% seen once. The sequenced sample was peripheral blood, obtained on day 0 of AZD1222 vaccination. These receptors were taken from an adult in good health.

The chain recombines TRBV29-1 with TRBJ1-6; perhaps TRBD1 as D (5 bases). The CDR3 spans 13 residues. Trimming removed 6 bases at V and 8 bases at J, with 14 bases between. The germline gives CDR1 SQVTM, CDR2 ANQGSEA. The CDR3: CSVGLGEDSPLHF. The DNA of the CDR3 is TGCAGCGTCGGACTGGGGGAGGATTCACCCCTCCACTTT.

The J gene is TRBJ1-2, the V gene TRBV6-5; 8 bases match TRBD1. The CDR3 is 15 amino acids. Germline V gene data show CDR1 as MNHEY and CDR2 as SVGAGI. Unmatched junction bases numbered 12, after V lost 8 bases and J lost 4 bases. The CDR3 nucleotides are TGTGCCAGCCGACTACCGACAGGGGACTCCTATGGCTACACCTTC. Encoded protein: CASRLPTGDSYGYTF.

V usage is TRBV24-1 and J usage is TRBJ1-5; TRBD1 matches 8 bases. The germline V gene has CDR1 KGHDR and CDR2 SFDVKD. Germline trimming cut 3 bases from V and 8 bases from J; bases unmatched to any gene: 8. The length of the CDR3 is 15 residues. The CDR3 DNA sequence: TGTGCCACCAGTGATCGGACAGGGACGGGGGAGCCCCAGCATTTT. It yields the protein CATSDRTGTGEPQHF.

The chain recombines TRBV6-4 with TRBJ1-1; possibly TRBD1 for D (5 bases). V lost 5 bases, J lost 7 bases, and 14 bases lay in between. Germline-derived CDR1 and CDR2 are MRHNA and SNTAGT. CDR3 length: 13 residues. This CDR3 is CASSRTRGNEAFF. Written as DNA, the CDR3 is TGTGCCAGCAGTCGGACAAGGGGAAATGAAGCTTTCTTT.

The V call is TRBV5-1, the J call TRBJ1-1, with 7 bases lining up with TRBD1. This CDR3 region has 13 residues. Germline assignment: CDR1 SGHRS and CDR2 YFSETQ. The V segment lost 0 bases and the J segment 6 bases; nucleotides outside the gene matches: 2. This CDR3 reads CASSLETGPEAFF. The CDR3 nucleotides read TGCGCCAGCAGCTTGGAGACAGGGCCTGAAGCTTTCTTT. Full variable domain (outside the CDR3, taken from reference TRBV5-1 and TRBJ1-1): KAGVTQTPRYLIKTRGQQVTLSCSPISGHRSVSWYQQTPGQGLQFLFEYFSETQRNKGNFPGRFSGRQFSNSRSEMNVSTLELGDSALYLCASSLETGPEAFFGQGTRLTVV.

The rearrangement uses TRBV19 and TRBJ1-2; no firm D call. CDR1 and CDR2 from the germline V gene are LNHDA and SQIVND (reference sequence). CDR3 length: 10 amino acids. With 6 bases removed from V and 8 bases from J, the gap between germline ends came to 7 bases. CDR3 in amino acids: CASRQEGYTF. The CDR3, as DNA: TGTGCCAGTAGGCAGGAGGGCTACACCTTC. The whole variable domain, filled in from reference TRBV19 and TRBJ1-2, reads DGGITQSPKYLFRKEGQNVTLSCEQNLNHDAMYWYRQDPGQGLRLIYYSQIVNDFQKGDIAEGYSVSREKKESFPLTVTSAQKNPTAFYLCASRQEGYTFGSGTRLTVV.

The V call is TRBV5-5, the J call TRBJ2-2, with D unclear. V lost 4 bases, J lost 7 bases, and 17 bases lay in between. Germline V CDR1 and CDR2: SGHKS, YYEKEE (reference sequence). CDR3 length: 15 residues. In DNA, the CDR3 is TGTGCCAGCAGCAAACTTGGCGTTGGGGTCGGGGAGCTGTTTTTT. This sequence encodes CASSKLGVGVGELFF.

The J gene is TRBJ1-6, the V gene TRBV19; no definite D call. The CDR3 covers 15 residues. Trimming stripped 1 base from V and 5 bases from J, with 9 bases between. From germline, CDR1 is LNHDA and CDR2 SQIVND (reference sequence). The CDR3 protein is CASSIGANDNSPLHF. The CDR3 region has the DNA TGTGCCAGTAGTATAGGGGCAAATGATAATTCACCCCTCCACTTT. Looking up the rest from reference TRBV19 and TRBJ1-6 gives the full variable domain: DGGITQSPKYLFRKEGQNVTLSCEQNLNHDAMYWYRQDPGQGLRLIYYSQIVNDFQKGDIAEGYSVSREKKESFPLTVTSAQKNPTAFYLCASSIGANDNSPLHFGNGTRLTVT.

The chain carries TRBV5-6 and TRBJ2-3; D is undetermined. The CDR3 consists of 15 residues. Germline V lookup: CDR1 SGHDT, CDR2 YYEEEE. Trimming pared 2 bases from V and 2 bases from J, leaving 12 bases between. CDR3 sequence reads: CASSFMGAVTDTQYF. The DNA of the CDR3 is TGTGCCAGCAGCTTCATGGGCGCCGTCACAGATACGCAGTATTTT.